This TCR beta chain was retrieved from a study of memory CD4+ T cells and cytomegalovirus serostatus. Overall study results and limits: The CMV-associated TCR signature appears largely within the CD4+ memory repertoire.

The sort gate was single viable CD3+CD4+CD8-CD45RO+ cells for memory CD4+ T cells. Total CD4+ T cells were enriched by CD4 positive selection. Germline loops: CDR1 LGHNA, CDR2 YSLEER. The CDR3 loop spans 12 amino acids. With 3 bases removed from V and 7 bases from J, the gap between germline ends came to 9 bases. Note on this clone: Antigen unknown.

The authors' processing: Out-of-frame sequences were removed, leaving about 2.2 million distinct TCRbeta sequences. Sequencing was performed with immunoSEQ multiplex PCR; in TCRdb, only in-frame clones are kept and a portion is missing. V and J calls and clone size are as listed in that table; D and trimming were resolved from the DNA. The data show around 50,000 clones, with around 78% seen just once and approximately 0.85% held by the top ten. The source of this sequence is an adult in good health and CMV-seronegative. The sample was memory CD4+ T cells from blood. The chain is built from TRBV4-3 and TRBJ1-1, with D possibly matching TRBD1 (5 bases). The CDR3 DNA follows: TGCGCCAGCAGCCACCGAAGGGGTGAAGCTTTCTTT. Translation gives CASSHRRGEAFF.